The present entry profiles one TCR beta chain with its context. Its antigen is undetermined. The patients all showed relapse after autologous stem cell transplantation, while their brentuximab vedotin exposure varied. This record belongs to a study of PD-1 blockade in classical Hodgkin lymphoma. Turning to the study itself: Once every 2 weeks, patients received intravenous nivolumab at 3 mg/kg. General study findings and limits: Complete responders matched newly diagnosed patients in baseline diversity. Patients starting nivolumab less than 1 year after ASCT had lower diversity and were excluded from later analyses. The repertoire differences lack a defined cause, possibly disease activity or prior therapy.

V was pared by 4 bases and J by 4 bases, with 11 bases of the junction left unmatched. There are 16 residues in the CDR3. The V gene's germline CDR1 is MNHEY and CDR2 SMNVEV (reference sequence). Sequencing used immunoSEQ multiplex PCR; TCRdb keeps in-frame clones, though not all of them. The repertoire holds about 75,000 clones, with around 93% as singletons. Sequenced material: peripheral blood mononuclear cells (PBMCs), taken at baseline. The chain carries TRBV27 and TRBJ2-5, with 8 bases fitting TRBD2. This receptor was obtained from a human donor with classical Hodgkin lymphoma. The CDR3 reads CASSWRGRTSIETQYF. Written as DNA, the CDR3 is TGTGCCAGCAGTTGGCGCGGGAGGACGTCCATAGAGACCCAGTACTTC.